These 17 T cell receptor beta chains share one sample of origin, sequenced in a study of blood T cell repertoires in COVID-19. Libraries were prepared by immunoSEQ multiplex PCR; TCRdb keeps only in-frame clonotypes and omits some of them. The sample contains a few hundred thousand clones, over 80% of which appear only once. Specimen: peripheral blood. The receptors shown here come from a woman between 50 and 59 years old with active or convalescent COVID-19.

This clone appeared once. The chain is built from TRBV7-9 and TRBJ1-5, with D perhaps matching TRBD1 (6 bases). Germline V gene lookup returns CDR1 SEHNR and CDR2 FQNEAQ (reference sequence). V dropped 5 bases and J dropped 1 base, with 15 bases sitting between them. The CDR3 has 16 residues. This CDR3 is CASSRGQGRSNQPQHF. DNA for the CDR3: TGTGCCAGCAGCCGTGGTCAGGGGAGAAGCAATCAGCCCCAGCATTTT.

The chain employs TRBV2 and TRBJ2-7; TRBD1 aligns across 9 bases. J lost 7 bases, V lost 4 bases, and 5 bases had no gene match. The CDR3 has 13 amino acids. Germline CDR1 is SNHLY and CDR2 is FYNNEI. The CDR3 protein is CASSAQGAGEQYF. The CDR3 region has the DNA TGTGCCAGCAGTGCACAGGGGGCAGGGGAGCAGTACTTC.

The gene calls are TRBV5-6 and TRBJ2-7; 9 positions match TRBD1. Germline V gene lookup returns CDR1 SGHDT and CDR2 YYEEEE. V lost 4 bases, J lost 0 bases, and 8 bases stayed unmatched. The length of the CDR3 is 16 residues. The CDR3 bases are TGTGCCAGCAGCCATGACAGGGGGAGTATCTCCTACGAGCAGTACTTC. This codes for CASSHDRGSISYEQYF.

This sequence joins TRBV29-1 and TRBJ1-3; TRBD1 is a possible D gene (5 bases). In germline, CDR1 is SQVTM, CDR2 ANQGSEA. V dropped 6 bases and J dropped 2 bases, with 11 bases sitting between them. The CDR3 totals 13 residues. The CDR3 bases are TGCAGCGTCTCGGCGGGACCTGGAAACACCATATATTTT. This sequence encodes CSVSAGPGNTIYF.

The chain carries TRBV2 and TRBJ2-6; a weak D match, TRBD2 (5 bases). The CDR3 is 13 amino acids. The germline V gene encodes CDR1 SNHLY and CDR2 FYNNEI. Trimming pared 8 bases from V and 4 bases from J, leaving 9 bases between. The DNA for the CDR3 is TGTGCCAGCCAGAGGGCCGGGGCCAACGTCCTGACTTTC. Its protein product is CASQRAGANVLTF.

The chain carries TRBV28 and TRBJ1-5; D gene ambiguous. CDR3 length equals 15 residues. The germline V and J ends were trimmed by 1 base and 4 bases, with 11 bases remaining between them. Germline CDR1 MDHEN, CDR2 SYDVKM. The CDR3 loop reads CASSLYGLTNQPQHF. In DNA form, the CDR3 reads TGTGCCAGCAGTTTATATGGCCTTACAAATCAGCCCCAGCATTTT.

This rearrangement joins TRBV30 to TRBJ2-7; perhaps TRBD1 as D (6 bases). Trimming cost V 3 bases and J 3 bases, with 12 bases left between them. CDR1 and CDR2 from the germline V gene are GTSNPN and SVGIG (reference sequence). CDR3 length: 13 amino acids. The chain's CDR3 is CAWSAGTYYEQYF. The CDR3 bases are TGTGCCTGGAGCGCCGGGACATACTACGAGCAGTACTTC. The full variable domain, in which reference TRBV30 and TRBJ2-7 provide the parts outside the CDR3, is SQTIHQWPATLVQPVGSPLSLECTVEGTSNPNLYWYRQAAGRGLQLLFYSVGIGQISSEVPQNLSASRPQDRQFILSSKKLLLSDSGFYLCAWSAGTYYEQYFGPGTRLTVT.

The gene calls are TRBV11-2 and TRBJ2-2; possible D gene TRBD2, 5 bases. The V and J ends lost 5 bases and 4 bases respectively, with 14 bases between them. Germline loops: CDR1 SGHAT, CDR2 FQNNGV. The CDR3 loop spans 15 amino acids. The CDR3 spells CASSPNGLLTGELFF. The CDR3 nucleotides read TGTGCCAGCAGCCCAAACGGACTTCTCACCGGGGAGCTGTTTTTT.

The chain carries TRBV18 and TRBJ1-5; D ambiguous. There are 16 residues in the CDR3. The V gene lost 0 bases and the J gene lost 2 bases, with 11 bases spanning the gap. Germline values: CDR1 KGHSH, CDR2 LQKENI. The CDR3 loop reads CASSPPSRGGNQPQHF. DNA of the CDR3: TGTGCCAGCTCACCACCTAGCAGAGGAGGCAATCAGCCCCAGCATTTT. Based on the CDR3 plus reference TRBV18 and TRBJ1-5, the full variable domain is NAGVMQNPRHLVRRRGQEARLRCSPMKGHSHVYWYRQLPEEGLKFMVYLQKENIIDESGMPKERFSAEFPKEGPSILRIQQVVRGDSAAYFCASSPPSRGGNQPQHFGDGTRLSIL.

The V gene is TRBV7-9, the J gene TRBJ1-1; 8 positions agree with TRBD1. V was clipped by 1 base and J by 4 bases; unmatched bases: 8. This CDR3 has 16 residues. Germline-derived CDR1 and CDR2 are SEHNR and FQNEAQ (reference sequence). CDR3 region: CASSLGDRGRSTEAFF. In DNA, the CDR3 is TGTGCCAGCAGCTTAGGAGACAGGGGAAGGAGCACTGAAGCTTTCTTT.

The chain employs TRBV5-8 and TRBJ2-1; 15 nucleotides match TRBD2. This CDR3 is built from 19 residues. The junction had 12 bases not matched to a gene; V was cut back by 4 bases and J by 4 bases. Germline V gene sequence: CDR1 SGHTS, CDR2 YDEGEE. The CDR3 sequence: CASSPTGLAGGPRYNEQFF. The CDR3 coding sequence is TGTGCCAGCAGCCCAACAGGACTAGCGGGAGGGCCGCGGTACAATGAGCAGTTCTTC.

The genes are TRBV3-1 (or the pseudogene TRBV3-2) and TRBJ1-1; no firm D call. The germline V and J ends were trimmed by 3 bases and 0 bases, with 5 bases remaining between them. Germline V lookup: CDR1 LGHDT, CDR2 YNNKEL (reference sequence). The CDR3 is 13 amino acids. The CDR3 sequence is CASSQRLNTEAFF. The CDR3 DNA is TGTGCCAGCAGCCAGAGGTTGAACACTGAAGCTTTCTTT.

The chain recombines TRBV5-1 with TRBJ2-3; a possible D gene is TRBD1 (8 bases). CDR3 length: 14 residues. The V and J ends lost 2 bases and 5 bases respectively, with 12 bases between them. CDR1 is SGHRS, CDR2 YFSETQ, per germline. CDR3 in DNA: TGCGCCAGCAGCTTCACAGGGGGGGAAGATACGCAGTATTTT. Translation gives CASSFTGGEDTQYF.

The rearrangement joins TRBV14 to TRBJ2-7; D might be TRBD2 (7 bases). The V end was cut by 4 bases, the J end by 7 bases, with 17 bases between. This CDR3 comprises 14 residues. The germline gives CDR1 SGHDN, CDR2 FVKESK. Here the CDR3 reads CASSLGAGVSEQYF. The CDR3 DNA reads TGTGCCAGCAGCCTGGGGGCGGGAGTGAGTGAGCAGTACTTC.

This clone has more than one count but fewer than ten. The chain combines TRBV2 with TRBJ2-1; 7 bases line up with TRBD2. The CDR3 is made up of 17 amino acids. V lost 6 bases to trimming and J lost 6 bases; unmatched junction nucleotides: 17. CDR1 and CDR2 from the germline V gene are SNHLY and FYNNEI. The CDR3: CASRPRLGGRGVNEQFF. The CDR3 DNA sequence: TGTGCCAGCAGACCCCGGCTGGGCGGGAGAGGGGTCAATGAGCAGTTCTTC.

This clone was recorded once. CDR3 residues: CASSVGSVAETYEQYF. Here the CDR3 DNA reads TGTGCCAGCAGCGTAGGGTCAGTAGCGGAGACCTACGAGCAGTACTTC. The chain is built from TRBV9 and TRBJ2-7, with D perhaps TRBD2 (6 bases). Trimming removed 0 bases from V and 2 bases from J, with 15 bases in between. The length of the CDR3 is 16 residues. The germline CDR1 and CDR2 sequences are SGDLS and YYNGEE.

This clone was recorded once. The chain combines TRBV29-1 with TRBJ1-1; D perhaps matches TRBD1 (6 bases). V lost 7 bases to trimming and J lost 2 bases, with 14 bases between them. Germline-derived CDR1 and CDR2 are SQVTM and ANQGSEA. The length of the CDR3 is 13 residues. This chain's CDR3 is CSGVRGLNTEAFF. In DNA form, the CDR3 reads TGCAGCGGAGTCAGGGGCCTCAACACTGAAGCTTTCTTT.